A selection of T cell receptor beta chains follows, all from one sample in a study of T cells in Graves' hyperthyroidism and ophthalmopathy. TCRdb re-called the multiplex PCR reads with MiXCR, one entry per CDR3 protein. This sample has about 640,000 distinct CDR3 sequences, with less than 25% found just once. The sequencing input was blood. Receptor source: a man under 40 with Graves' ophthalmopathy. The CDR3 runs from the conserved cysteine through the conserved F or W. Fields, in order: D gene, J gene, clone size, V gene, CDR3 DNA, CDR3 protein. The D gene is left open where the match is weak. Part of the rows lack a size; the others show once, few, many or a class for expanded clones.

>.|TRBJ2-5|many|TRBV28
TGTGCCAGCAGTTCCGGGGACGGGTTAGAGACCCAGTACTTC
CASSSGDGLETQYF
>.|TRBJ2-7|few|TRBV6-5
TGTGCCAGCAGTTACGCTGGGGGCGGGATGACCTACGAGCAGTACTTC
CASSYAGGGMTYEQYF
>TRBD2|TRBJ2-3|.|TRBV27
TGTGCCAGCGCCGTGGCGGGAGGGTGGGCAGATACGCAGTATTTT
CASAVAGGWADTQYF
>.|TRBJ1-1|few|TRBV5-6
TGTGCCAGCAGCCCTGAGAAGGCCATGAACACTGAAGCTTTCTTT
CASSPEKAMNTEAFF
>TRBD2|TRBJ2-2|few|TRBV5-1
TGCGCCAGCAGCTCCGGGAGGGAGTACACCGGGGAGCTGTTTTTT
CASSSGREYTGELFF
>TRBD2|TRBJ2-3|.|TRBV7-2
TGTGCCAGCAGCCCCAGCCCCCGGGACTACTGGCCAGATACGCAGTATTTT
CASSPSPRDYWPDTQYF
>TRBD2|TRBJ2-7|many|TRBV28
TGTGCCAGCAGTTTATTTGGACTAGCGCGGAGGGAGCAGTACTTC
CASSLFGLARREQYF
>.|TRBJ1-5|few|TRBV6-1
TGTGCCAGCCAGGGGTCGGGGGAACATCAGCCCCAGCATTTT
CASQGSGEHQPQHF
>.|TRBJ1-6|many|TRBV30
TGTGCCTGGGCCACAGGGATAAGGTCCTATAATTCACCCCTCCACTTT
CAWATGIRSYNSPLHF
>.|TRBJ1-1|few|TRBV5-4
TGTGCCAGCAGGTCGGGGGGCGCTGAAGCTTTCTTT
CASRSGGAEAFF
>.|TRBJ1-4|.|TRBV18
TGTGCCAGCTCACCAATTTCGACAACTAATGAAAAACTGTTTTTT
CASSPISTTNEKLFF
>.|TRBJ2-7|many|TRBV7-3
TGTGCCAGCAGCTTGTACGGCGACTACGAGCAGTACTTC
CASSLYGDYEQYF
>TRBD2|TRBJ2-1|many|TRBV28
TGTGCCAGCAGTCTCGGATCTAGCGGGAGGGCCAATGAGCAGTTCTTC
CASSLGSSGRANEQFF
>.|TRBJ1-1|.|TRBV12-3/TRBV12-4
TGTGCCAGCAGTCCCCTGGCAAGCAACACTGAAGCTTTCTTT
CASSPLASNTEAFF
>.|TRBJ2-3|.|TRBV15
TGTGCCACCAGCAGAGACACAGGGAGGGTAGCAGATACGCAGTATTTT
CATSRDTGRVADTQYF
>TRBD2|TRBJ2-4|.|TRBV7-2
TGTGCCAGCAGCCACGGGACTAGCGGGAGGCTAAGCACATTAGCCAAAAACATTCAGTACTTC
CASSHGTSGRLSTLAKNIQYF
>.|TRBJ2-7|.|TRBV20-1
TGCAGTGCTCAGAACTACGAGCAGTACTTC
CSAQNYEQYF
>.|TRBJ1-6|many|TRBV6-1
TGTGCCAGCAGGGGGGACCGTTCACCCCTCCACTTT
CASRGDRSPLHF
>.|TRBJ2-7|.|TRBV7-2
TGTGCCAGCAGCTCCACCTCGGACGGCTCCTACGAGCAGTACTTC
CASSSTSDGSYEQYF
>TRBD1|TRBJ1-1|many|TRBV14
TGTGCCAGCAGCCAGCACAGACAGGGTGGCACTGAAGCTTTCTTT
CASSQHRQGGTEAFF
>TRBD2|TRBJ2-1|few|TRBV7-2
TGTGCCAGCAGCTTTTTACCCGGGACTAGCGGGAGGACTTACAATGAGCAGTTCTTC
CASSFLPGTSGRTYNEQFF
>.|TRBJ2-1|few|TRBV7-9
TGTGCCAGCAGCTCTCCCTTAGACAACCGGAATGAGCAGTTCTTC
CASSSPLDNRNEQFF
>TRBD1|TRBJ1-1|many|TRBV28
TGTGCCAGCAGGGGACAGGGGAACACTGAAGCTTTCTTT
CASRGQGNTEAFF
>TRBD1|TRBJ2-5|many|TRBV30
TGTGCCTGGAGACGGACAGGCAACCAAGAGACCCAGTACTTC
CAWRRTGNQETQYF
>.|TRBJ2-5|many|TRBV30
TGTGCCTGGGGACGGACCCTCGGAGGGGAGACCCAGTACTTC
CAWGRTLGGETQYF
>.|TRBJ2-7|few|TRBV6-1
TGTGCCAGCAGTGTCGAACCGGCTATCTCCTACGAGCAGTACTTC
CASSVEPAISYEQYF
>TRBD1|TRBJ2-3|.|TRBV29-1
TGCAGCGTTGAAAGGGGGCCAGATACGCAGTATTTT
CSVERGPDTQYF
>TRBD1|TRBJ1-1|.|TRBV4-1
TGCGCCAGCAGCCAAGGGGCAGGGGGCATGAACACTGAAGCTTTCTTT
CASSQGAGGMNTEAFF
>.|TRBJ1-2|many|TRBV3-1
TGTGCCAGCAGCCAAGTCGGGCTTGGCTACACCTTC
CASSQVGLGYTF
>TRBD1|TRBJ2-1|few|TRBV5-8
TGTGCCAGCAGCTTGGGACCGGGACAGGTCAATGAGCAGTTCTTC
CASSLGPGQVNEQFF
>TRBD1|TRBJ1-1|many|TRBV4-1
TGCGCCAGCAGCCAAGAGGAGAGGGGGCTGGGCACTGAAGCTTTCTTT
CASSQEERGLGTEAFF
>TRBD2|TRBJ2-2|.|TRBV6-2/TRBV6-3
TGTGCCAGCCGATCGTCTAGCGGGATAGCCGGGGAGCTGTTTTTT
CASRSSSGIAGELFF
>TRBD2|TRBJ2-7|many|TRBV20-1
TGCAGTGCTAGGACTAGCGGGAGGGCCCACGAGCAGTACTTC
CSARTSGRAHEQYF
>TRBD2|TRBJ2-3|.|TRBV27
TGTGCCAGCAGCCCCCTTAGCGGGATTTCCGCAGATACGCAGTATTTT
CASSPLSGISADTQYF
>.|TRBJ2-1|.|TRBV7-9
TGTGCCAGCAGGGCAGGAGGGACAGCATACAATGAGCAGTTCTTC
CASRAGGTAYNEQFF
>TRBD1|TRBJ2-2|few|TRBV18
TGTGCCAGCTCACCACGGGGACAGTCGAACACCGGGGAGCTGTTTTTT
CASSPRGQSNTGELFF
>TRBD1|TRBJ1-6|few|TRBV5-5
TGTGCCAGCAGCGCAGAAACAGGGGGCATAGGTTCACCCCTCCACTTT
CASSAETGGIGSPLHF
>TRBD2|TRBJ2-3|.|TRBV2
TGTGCCAGCAGTCCCCGGACTAGCGCCACAGATACGCAGTATTTT
CASSPRTSATDTQYF
>TRBD2|TRBJ2-1|.|TRBV6-1
TGTGCCAGCAGGGGGGTTAGCGGGAGTCTCAGTGAGCAGTTCTTC
CASRGVSGSLSEQFF
>.|TRBJ2-3|few|TRBV3-1
TGTGCCAGCAGCCAAGCTCTGGTGGGGCTAAATACGCAGTATTTT
CASSQALVGLNTQYF
>.|TRBJ1-5|many|TRBV18
TGTGCCAGCTCCCGAGGACAGAGCAATCAGCCCCAGCATTTT
CASSRGQSNQPQHF
>.|TRBJ2-7|.|TRBV14
TGTGCCAGCAGCCACTTAGGGGGCTACGAGCAGTACTTC
CASSHLGGYEQYF